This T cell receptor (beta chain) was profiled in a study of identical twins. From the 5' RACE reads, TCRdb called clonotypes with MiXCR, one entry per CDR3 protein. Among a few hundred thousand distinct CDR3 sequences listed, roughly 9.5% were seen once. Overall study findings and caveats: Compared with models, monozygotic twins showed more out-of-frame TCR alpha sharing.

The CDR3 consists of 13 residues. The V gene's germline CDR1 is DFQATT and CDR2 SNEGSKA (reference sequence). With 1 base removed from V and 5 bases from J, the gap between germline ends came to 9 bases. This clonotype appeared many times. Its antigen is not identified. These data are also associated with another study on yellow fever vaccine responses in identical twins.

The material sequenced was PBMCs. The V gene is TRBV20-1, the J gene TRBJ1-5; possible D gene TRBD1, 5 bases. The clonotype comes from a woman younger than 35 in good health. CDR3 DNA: TGCAGTGCTAGAGCACAGGAAGATCAGCCCCAGCATTTT. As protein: CSARAQEDQPQHF.